This entry features one T cell receptor beta chain sequence. Its antigen is not identified. Trimming removed 7 bases at V and 3 bases at J, with 9 bases between. This CDR3 has 12 residues. Germline CDR1 SGHRS, CDR2 YFSETQ. The data stem from a study of cytomegalovirus exposure and HLA in healthy donors. Study results and limitations: In vitro checks showed that a few CMV-associated chains really do target CMV antigens.

TCRdb's table, derived via immunoSEQ multiplex PCR, lists solely in-frame clones and lacks some. This table holds roughly 130,000 clones, 80% to 90% found once. The chain has TRBV5-1 and TRBJ2-3; tentative D call: TRBD1 (5 bases). The specimen was PBMCs. The sequence was obtained from a man aged 18 to 29 in good health and CMV-seronegative. The CDR3 coding sequence is TGCGCCAGCGGGAAGGGGACAGATACGCAGTATTTT. Residues: CASGKGTDTQYF.